This TCR beta chain was retrieved from a study of blood T cell repertoires in COVID-19. Study overall: Sites across the United States, Italy and Spain contributed samples from acute and convalescent COVID-19.

There are 15 residues in the CDR3. The germline V gene encodes CDR1 LGHNA and CDR2 YSLEER. Unmatched junction bases numbered 4, after V lost 4 bases and J lost 3 bases. In the source study's methods: By means of reference gene primer amplification, nucleated cell counts were estimated. Generated by immunoSEQ multiplex PCR, the TCRdb table keeps only in-frame clones and is missing some. V and J calls and clone size are as listed in that table; D and trimming were resolved from the DNA. The table includes approximately 210,000 clones, around 84% detected once. This TCR derives from a man aged 25 to 45 with active or convalescent COVID-19. The V and J genes are TRBV4-3 and TRBJ2-2; 8 bases are shared with TRBD1. The sample was peripheral blood. CDR3 in DNA: TGCGCCAGCAGCCTGACGACAGGGGACACCGGGGAGCTGTTTTTT. Protein sequence: CASSLTTGDTGELFF.